This record covers a single T cell receptor (beta chain). This CDR3 region has 18 residues. The trim removed 3 bases at V and 4 bases at J, leaving 12 bases unmatched. The germline gives CDR1 MNHEY, CDR2 SMNVEV (reference sequence). This sample was included in a study of blood T cell repertoires in COVID-19. Participants' own reports of clinical history determined their cohort assignment. Two negative PCRs, clearance, or symptom resolution had been documented for recovered Cohort 3 donors. In the authors' methods: Cell counts per sample came from amplifying reference gene primers. Sequencing was performed with immunoSEQ multiplex PCR; in TCRdb, only in-frame clones are kept and a portion is missing. V and J calls and clone size are as listed in that table; D and trimming were resolved from the DNA. Of 500,000 or so clones in the sample, around 90% were seen once.

Input material: PBMCs or T cells enriched from blood (not recorded which). The sequence came from a woman aged 18 to 35 who had recovered from COVID-19. The rearrangement uses TRBV27 and TRBJ2-1; 10 bases agree with TRBD2. This CDR3 is CASSLYSGGAGGYNEQFF. CDR3 nucleotide sequence: TGTGCCAGCAGTTTGTACAGCGGGGGGGCCGGAGGGTACAATGAGCAGTTCTTC.